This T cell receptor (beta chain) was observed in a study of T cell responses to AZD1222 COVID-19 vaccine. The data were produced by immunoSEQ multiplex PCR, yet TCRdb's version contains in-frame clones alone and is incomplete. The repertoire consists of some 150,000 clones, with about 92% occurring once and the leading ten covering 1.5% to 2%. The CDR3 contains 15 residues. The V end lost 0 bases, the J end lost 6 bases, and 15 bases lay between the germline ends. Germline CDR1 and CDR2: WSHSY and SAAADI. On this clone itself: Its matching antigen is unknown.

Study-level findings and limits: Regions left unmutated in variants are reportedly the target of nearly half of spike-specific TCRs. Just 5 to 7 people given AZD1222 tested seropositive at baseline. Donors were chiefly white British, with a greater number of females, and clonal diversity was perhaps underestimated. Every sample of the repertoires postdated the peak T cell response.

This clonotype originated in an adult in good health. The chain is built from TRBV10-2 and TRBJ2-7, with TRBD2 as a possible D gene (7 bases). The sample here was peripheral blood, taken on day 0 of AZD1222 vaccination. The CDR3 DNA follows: TGCGCCAGCAGTGAGTCGACGGGGGGCCAGGGCGAGCAGTACTTC. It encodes CASSESTGGQGEQYF.